A few counts support the clone carrying this T cell receptor beta chain. This CDR3 is built from 14 residues. The V gene lost 2 bases and the J gene lost 8 bases, with 12 bases spanning the gap. The data belong to a study of CD8+CD57+ T cells in acquired aplastic anemia. Genomic DNA acted as the template from which TCR beta VDJ combination and CDR3 sequence profiling were carried out. One entry per CDR3 protein results from TCRdb running MiXCR on the reads. The sample has about 210,000 distinct CDR3 sequences, approximately 35% seen once. The receptor was derived from a human donor in good health, serving as a control. The sample was sorted CD4+, CD8+, or CD8+CD57+ T cells (not recorded which) from PBMCs. V is TRBV12-3 or TRBV12-4 and J is TRBJ2-2; D is perhaps TRBD1 or TRBD2 (6 bases each). Written as DNA, the CDR3 is TGTGCCAGCAGTTTAATCGGAGGGGGAGGGGAGCTGTTTTTT. It yields the protein CASSLIGGGGELFF.